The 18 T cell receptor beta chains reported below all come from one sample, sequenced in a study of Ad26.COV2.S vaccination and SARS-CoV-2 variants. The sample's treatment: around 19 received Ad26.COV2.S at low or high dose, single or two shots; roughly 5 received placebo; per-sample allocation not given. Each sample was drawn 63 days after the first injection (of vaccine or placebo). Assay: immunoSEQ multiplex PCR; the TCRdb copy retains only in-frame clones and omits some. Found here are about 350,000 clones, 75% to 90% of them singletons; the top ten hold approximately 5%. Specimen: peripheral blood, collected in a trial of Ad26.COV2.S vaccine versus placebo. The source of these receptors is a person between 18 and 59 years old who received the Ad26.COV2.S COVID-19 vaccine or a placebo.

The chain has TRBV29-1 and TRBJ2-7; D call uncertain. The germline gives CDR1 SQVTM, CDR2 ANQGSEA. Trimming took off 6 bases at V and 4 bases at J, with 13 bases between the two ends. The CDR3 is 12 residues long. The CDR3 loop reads CSVGEDGYEQYF. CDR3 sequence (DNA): TGCAGCGTAGGTGAAGACGGATACGAGCAGTACTTC.

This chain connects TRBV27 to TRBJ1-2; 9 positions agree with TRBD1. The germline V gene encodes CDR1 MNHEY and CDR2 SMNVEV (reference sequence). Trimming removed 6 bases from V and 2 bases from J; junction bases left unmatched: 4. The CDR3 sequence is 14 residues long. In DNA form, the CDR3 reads TGTGCCAGCAGGCGGGACAGGGAAAACTATGGCTACACCTTC. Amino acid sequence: CASRRDRENYGYTF.

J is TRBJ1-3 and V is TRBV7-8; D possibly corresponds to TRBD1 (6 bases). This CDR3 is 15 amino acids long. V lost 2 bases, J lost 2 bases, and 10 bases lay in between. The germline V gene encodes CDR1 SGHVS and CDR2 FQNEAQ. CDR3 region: CASSLIWTAGNTIYF. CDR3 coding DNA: TGTGCCAGCAGCTTAATCTGGACAGCTGGAAACACCATATATTTT.

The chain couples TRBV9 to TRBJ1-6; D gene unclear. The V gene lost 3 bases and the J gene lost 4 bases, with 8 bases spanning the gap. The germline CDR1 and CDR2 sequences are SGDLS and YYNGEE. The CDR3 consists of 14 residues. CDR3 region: CASSAGNYNSPLHF. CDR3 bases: TGTGCCAGCAGCGCCGGGAATTATAATTCACCCCTCCACTTT.

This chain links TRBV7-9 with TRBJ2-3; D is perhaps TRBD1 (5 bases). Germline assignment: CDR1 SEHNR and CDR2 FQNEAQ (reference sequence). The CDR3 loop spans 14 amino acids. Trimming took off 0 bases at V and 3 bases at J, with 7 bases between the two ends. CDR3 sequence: CASSLAGRTDTQYF. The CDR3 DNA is TGTGCCAGCAGCTTAGCGGGGCGAACAGATACGCAGTATTTT.

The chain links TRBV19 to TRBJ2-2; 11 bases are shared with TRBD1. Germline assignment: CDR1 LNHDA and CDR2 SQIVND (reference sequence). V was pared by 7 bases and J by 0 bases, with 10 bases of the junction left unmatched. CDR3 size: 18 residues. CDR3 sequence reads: CASTPGQGAPSNTGELFF. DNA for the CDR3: TGTGCCAGTACCCCAGGACAGGGGGCACCTTCGAACACCGGGGAGCTGTTTTTT.

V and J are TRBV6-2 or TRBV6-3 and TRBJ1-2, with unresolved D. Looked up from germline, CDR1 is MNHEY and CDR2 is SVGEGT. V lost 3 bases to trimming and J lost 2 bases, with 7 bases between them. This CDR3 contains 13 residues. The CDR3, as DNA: TGTGCCAGCAGTTATGGGTGGAACTATGGCTACACCTTC. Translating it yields CASSYGWNYGYTF.

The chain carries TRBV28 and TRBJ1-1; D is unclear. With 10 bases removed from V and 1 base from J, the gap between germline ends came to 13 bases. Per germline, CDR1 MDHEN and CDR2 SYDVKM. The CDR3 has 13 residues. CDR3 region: CATARPRNTEAFF. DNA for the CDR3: TGTGCCACCGCCAGGCCCCGGAACACTGAAGCTTTCTTT.

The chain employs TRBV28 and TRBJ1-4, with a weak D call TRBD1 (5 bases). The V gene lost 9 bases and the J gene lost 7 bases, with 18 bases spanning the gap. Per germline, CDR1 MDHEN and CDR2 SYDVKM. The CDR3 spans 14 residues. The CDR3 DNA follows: TGTGCCAGTGGGACCCCGATCTCATCTGAAAAACTGTTTTTT. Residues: CASGTPISSEKLFF. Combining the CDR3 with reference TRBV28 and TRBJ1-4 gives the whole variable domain DVKVTQSSRYLVKRTGEKVFLECVQDMDHENMFWYRQDPGLGLRLIYFSYDVKMKEKGDIPEGYSVSREKKERFSLILESASTNQTSMYLCASGTPISSEKLFFGSGTQLSVL.

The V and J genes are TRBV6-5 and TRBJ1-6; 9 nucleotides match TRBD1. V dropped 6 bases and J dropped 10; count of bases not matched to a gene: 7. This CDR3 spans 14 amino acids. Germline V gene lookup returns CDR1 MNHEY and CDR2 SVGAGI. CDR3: CASRVGTGNSPLHF. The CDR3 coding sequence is TGTGCCAGCAGAGTGGGGACAGGGAACTCACCCCTCCACTTT.

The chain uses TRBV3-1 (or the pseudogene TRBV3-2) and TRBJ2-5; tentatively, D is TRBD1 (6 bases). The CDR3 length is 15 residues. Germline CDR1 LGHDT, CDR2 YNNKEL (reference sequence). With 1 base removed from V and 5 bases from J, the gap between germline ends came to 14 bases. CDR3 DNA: TGTGCCAGCAGCCAAGTCCCAGGGGTGGTGGAGACCCAGTACTTC. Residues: CASSQVPGVVETQYF.

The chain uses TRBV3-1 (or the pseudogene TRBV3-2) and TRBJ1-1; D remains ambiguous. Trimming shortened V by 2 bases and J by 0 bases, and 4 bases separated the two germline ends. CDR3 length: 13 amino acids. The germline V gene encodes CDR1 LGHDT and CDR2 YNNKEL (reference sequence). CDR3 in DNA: TGTGCCAGCAGCCAAAGAGTGAACACTGAAGCTTTCTTT. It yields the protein CASSQRVNTEAFF.

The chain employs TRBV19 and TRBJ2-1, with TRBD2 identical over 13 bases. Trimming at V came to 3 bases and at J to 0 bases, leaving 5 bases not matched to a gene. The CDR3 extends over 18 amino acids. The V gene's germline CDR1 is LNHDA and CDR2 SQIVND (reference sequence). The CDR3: CASSISGLAGDSYNEQFF. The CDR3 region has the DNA TGTGCCAGTAGTATTTCTGGACTAGCGGGGGACTCCTACAATGAGCAGTTCTTC.

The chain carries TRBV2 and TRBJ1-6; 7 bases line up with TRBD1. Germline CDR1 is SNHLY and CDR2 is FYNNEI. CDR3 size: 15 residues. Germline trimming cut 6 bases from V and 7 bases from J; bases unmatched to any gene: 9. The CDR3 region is CASSRDRAFNSPLHF. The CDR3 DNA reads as TGTGCCAGCAGCCGAGACAGGGCTTTCAATTCACCCCTCCACTTT.

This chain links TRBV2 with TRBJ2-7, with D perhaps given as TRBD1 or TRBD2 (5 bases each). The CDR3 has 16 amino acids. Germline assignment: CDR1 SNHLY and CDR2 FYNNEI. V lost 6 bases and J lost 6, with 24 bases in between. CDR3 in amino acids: CASSLLRQADTSEQYF. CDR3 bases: TGTGCCAGCAGCCTTCTCCGGCAGGCGGACACTAGCGAGCAGTACTTC.

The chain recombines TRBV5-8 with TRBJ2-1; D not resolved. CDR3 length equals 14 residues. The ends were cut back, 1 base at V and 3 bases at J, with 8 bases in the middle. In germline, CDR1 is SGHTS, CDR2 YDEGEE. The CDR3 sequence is CASSLYGNYNEQFF. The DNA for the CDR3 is TGTGCCAGCAGCTTGTATGGCAACTACAATGAGCAGTTCTTC.

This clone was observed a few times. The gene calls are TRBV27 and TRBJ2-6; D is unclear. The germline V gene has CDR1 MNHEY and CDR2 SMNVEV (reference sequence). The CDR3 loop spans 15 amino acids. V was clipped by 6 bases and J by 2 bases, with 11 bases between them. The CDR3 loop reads CASSLREPGANVLTF. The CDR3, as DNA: TGTGCCAGCAGCCTTAGGGAACCTGGGGCCAACGTCCTGACTTTC.

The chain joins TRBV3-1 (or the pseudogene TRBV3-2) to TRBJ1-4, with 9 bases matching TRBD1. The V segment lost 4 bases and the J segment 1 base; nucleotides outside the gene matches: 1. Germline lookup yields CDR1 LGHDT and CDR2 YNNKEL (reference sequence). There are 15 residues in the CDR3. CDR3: CASSPGQGTNEKLFF. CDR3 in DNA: TGTGCCAGCAGCCCGGGACAGGGAACTAATGAAAAACTGTTTTTT.